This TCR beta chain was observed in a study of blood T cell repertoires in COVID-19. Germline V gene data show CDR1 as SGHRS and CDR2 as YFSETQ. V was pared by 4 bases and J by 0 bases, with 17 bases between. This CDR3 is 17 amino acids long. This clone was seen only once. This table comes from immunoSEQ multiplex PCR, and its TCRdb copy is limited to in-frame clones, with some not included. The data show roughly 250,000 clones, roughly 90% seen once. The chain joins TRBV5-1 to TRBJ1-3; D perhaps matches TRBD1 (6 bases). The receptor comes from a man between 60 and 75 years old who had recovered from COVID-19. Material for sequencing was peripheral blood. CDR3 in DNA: TGCGCCAGCAGCCTGAGCCCCCGGGACAACTCTGGAAACACCATATATTTT. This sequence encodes CASSLSPRDNSGNTIYF.